Listed here are 24 T cell receptor beta chains from one sample, sequenced in a study of blood T cell repertoires in COVID-19. The protocol was immunoSEQ multiplex PCR, while the TCRdb copy is restricted to in-frame clones and leaves out a portion. The sample yields about 60,000 clones, roughly 76% seen once. The sample was peripheral blood. These receptors were obtained from a woman of 80 years or more with acute or convalescent COVID-19.

This clone appeared once. The chain carries TRBV5-4 and TRBJ1-4; TRBD1 matches 12 bases. Germline assignment: CDR1 SGHNT and CDR2 YYREEE (reference sequence). The J segment lost 7 bases and the V segment lost 4 bases, leaving 5 bases of the junction unmatched. The CDR3 extends over 15 amino acids. The CDR3 spells CASSEGTGGGEKLFF. The CDR3 region has the DNA TGTGCCAGCAGCGAGGGGACAGGGGGCGGTGAAAAACTGTTTTTT.

This chain uses TRBV6-5 with TRBJ2-3; D may be TRBD1 (6 bases). The V end lost 7 bases, the J end lost 4 bases, and 18 bases lay between the germline ends. Germline V CDR1 and CDR2: MNHEY, SVGAGI. The CDR3 covers 15 residues. The CDR3 coding sequence is TGTGCCAGCAACCCTACAGGGAAAGTCGCAGATACGCAGTATTTT. Amino acid sequence: CASNPTGKVADTQYF.

This chain uses TRBV28 with TRBJ1-1; TRBD1 matches 8 bases. The CDR3 consists of 14 residues. V lost 6 bases to trimming and J lost 1 base; unmatched junction nucleotides: 4. Per the germline V gene, CDR1 is MDHEN and CDR2 is SYDVKM. CDR3 nucleotide sequence: TGTGCCAGCAGGAGACAGGGGTGGAACACTGAAGCTTTCTTT. This gives the protein CASRRQGWNTEAFF.

The chain's CDR3 is CASSLAGSTSGRNEQFF. As DNA, the CDR3 is TGTGCCAGCAGCTTAGCGGGTTCGACTAGCGGGAGGAATGAGCAGTTCTTC. The V call is TRBV7-2, the J call TRBJ2-1, with TRBD2 identical over 13 bases. V dropped 0 bases and J dropped 7; count of bases not matched to a gene: 6. The germline V gene has CDR1 SGHTA and CDR2 FQGNSA. The CDR3 consists of 17 residues.

The rearrangement links TRBV2 to TRBJ2-1; D is unresolved. The germline CDR1 and CDR2 sequences are SNHLY and FYNNEI. This CDR3 has 14 residues. Between the trimmed V and J ends, which lost 5 bases and 0 bases, there was a span of 8 bases. CDR3 in amino acids: CASSLIVSYNEQFF. Written as DNA, the CDR3 is TGTGCCAGCAGTTTGATAGTCTCCTACAATGAGCAGTTCTTC.

CDR3 sequence: CASSLGRGLEKLFF. In DNA, the CDR3 is TGTGCCAGCAGCTTAGGCAGGGGGCTGGAAAAACTGTTTTTT. The V call is TRBV7-9, the J call TRBJ1-4, with 8 nucleotides matching TRBD1. The germline V gene encodes CDR1 SEHNR and CDR2 FQNEAQ (reference sequence). The junction had 3 bases not matched to a gene; V was cut back by 1 base and J by 8 bases. There are 14 residues in the CDR3. The variable domain in full, with the rest retrieved from reference TRBV7-9 and TRBJ1-4, is DTGVSQNPRHKITKRGQNVTFRCDPISEHNRLYWYRQTLGQGPEFLTYFQNEAQLEKSRLLSDRFSAERPKGSFSTLEIQRTEQGDSAMYLCASSLGRGLEKLFFGSGTQLSVL.

In DNA form, the CDR3 reads TGTGCCAGCAGCTTCGAGGCGGGGGCCGGAAACACTGAAGCTTTCTTT. As protein: CASSFEAGAGNTEAFF. The rearrangement joins TRBV7-9 to TRBJ1-1; D is perhaps TRBD1 (6 bases). From germline, CDR1 is SEHNR and CDR2 FQNEAQ (reference sequence). The CDR3 loop spans 16 amino acids. Trimming removed 3 bases at V and 2 bases at J, with 16 bases between.

The chain combines TRBV11-2 with TRBJ2-1, with TRBD1 identical over 8 bases. V shed 3 bases, J shed 6 bases, and the junction held 10 bases outside the gene matches. The CDR3 runs to 16 residues. Germline V lookup: CDR1 SGHAT, CDR2 FQNNGV. CDR3 region: CASSFTDRVGLNEQFF. DNA for the CDR3: TGTGCCAGCAGCTTCACGGACAGGGTAGGACTCAATGAGCAGTTCTTC.

V is TRBV6-2 or TRBV6-3 and J is TRBJ1-5; tentative D call: TRBD1 (6 bases). Trimming took 4 bases from V and 4 from J, leaving 11 bases between them. Germline loops: CDR1 MNHEY, CDR2 SVGEGT. CDR3 length equals 14 residues. The CDR3 region is CASSSIRGNQPQHF. The CDR3 DNA is TGTGCCAGCAGTTCCATCAGGGGAAATCAGCCCCAGCATTTT.

Comments on this clone: One end of the junction is discordant with germline, which a read error may explain. The gene calls are TRBV7-7 and TRBJ1-3; 9 nucleotides line up with TRBD1. This CDR3 is built from 17 residues. Germline CDR1 is SSHAT and CDR2 is FNYEAQ (reference sequence). The CDR3 sequence is CASSHWDRASSGNTIYF. CDR3 DNA sequence: TGTGCTAGCAGCCACTGGGACAGGGCGAGCTCTGGAAACACCATATATTTT.

The chain links TRBV7-9 to TRBJ2-5; TRBD1 matches at 8 bases. After removal of 7 bases from V and 1 base from J, the junction contained 2 bases not matched to a gene. The CDR3 runs to 13 residues. Germline CDR1 SEHNR, CDR2 FQNEAQ (reference sequence). The CDR3 nucleotides are TGTGCCAGCAATGACAGGGGCCAAGAGACCCAGTACTTC. It is translated as CASNDRGQETQYF.

The chain recombines TRBV7-8 with TRBJ1-1, with D uncertain. CDR1 is SGHVS and CDR2 is FQNEAQ in the germline V gene. V was trimmed by 0 bases and J by 4 bases, leaving 15 bases between them. The CDR3 loop spans 16 amino acids. The CDR3 DNA is TGTGCCAGCAGCTTAGCGTCTGGTCCTAGAAGCACTGAAGCTTTCTTT. The encoded protein is CASSLASGPRSTEAFF.

The chain carries TRBV2 and TRBJ1-4, with 7 bases that match TRBD1. Germline lookup yields CDR1 SNHLY and CDR2 FYNNEI. V was clipped by 10 bases and J by 8 bases; unmatched bases: 7. CDR3 length: 12 residues. Here the CDR3 DNA reads TGTGCCACCGAGACAGGGACAGAAAAACTGTTTTTT. Translation gives CATETGTEKLFF. The full variable domain, completed using reference TRBV2 and TRBJ1-4, is EPEVTQTPSHQVTQMGQEVILRCVPISNHLYFYWYRQILGQKVEFLVSFYNNEISEKSEIFDDQFSVERPDGSNFTLKIRSTKLEDSAMYFCATETGTEKLFFGSGTQLSVL.

The rearrangement joins TRBV14 to TRBJ2-7; TRBD2 is a possible D gene (5 bases). CDR3 length equals 11 residues. The germline V gene has CDR1 SGHDN and CDR2 FVKESK. The V and J ends lost 4 bases and 7 bases respectively, with 8 bases between them. DNA of the CDR3: TGTGCCAGCAGCCGCCGAGGGGAGCAGTACTTC. It specifies CASSRRGEQYF.

This clone was recorded only once. This chain connects TRBV19 to TRBJ1-1; 8 bases map to TRBD1. Per the germline V gene, CDR1 is LNHDA and CDR2 is SQIVND (reference sequence). The length of the CDR3 is 13 residues. J lost 8 bases, V lost 6 bases, and 8 bases had no gene match. The CDR3 DNA sequence: TGTGCCAGTAGCCCCTTCCAGGGGGCCGAAGCTTTCTTT. This sequence encodes CASSPFQGAEAFF.

The chain is built from TRBV28 and TRBJ2-5, with D perhaps TRBD2 (5 bases). The CDR3 totals 15 residues. In germline, CDR1 is MDHEN, CDR2 SYDVKM. V lost 5 bases to trimming and J lost 1 base, with 14 bases between them. The CDR3 reads CASSPSTTRQETQYF. The CDR3 DNA sequence: TGTGCCAGCAGTCCGTCGACTACCCGCCAAGAGACCCAGTACTTC. Looking up the rest from reference TRBV28 and TRBJ2-5 gives the full variable domain: DVKVTQSSRYLVKRTGEKVFLECVQDMDHENMFWYRQDPGLGLRLIYFSYDVKMKEKGDIPEGYSVSREKKERFSLILESASTNQTSMYLCASSPSTTRQETQYFGPGTRLLVL.

This chain uses TRBV11-2 with TRBJ2-7; tentatively, D is TRBD1 (6 bases). CDR3 length equals 15 residues. Per germline, CDR1 SGHAT and CDR2 FQNNGV. V lost 4 bases and J lost 3, with 16 bases in between. For the CDR3, the DNA is TGTGCCAGCAGCTCTCTTCGGGACAAGCACTACGAGCAGTACTTC. Translated, it gives CASSSLRDKHYEQYF.

The chain uses TRBV19 and TRBJ2-7; 11 bases match TRBD1. The CDR3 sequence is 15 residues long. V gave up 5 bases and J gave up 12 bases; unmatched junction bases: 15. Germline assignment: CDR1 LNHDA and CDR2 SQIVND (reference sequence). The CDR3 DNA follows: TGTGCCAGTAGTTCGAGCTCCGGGACAGGGGGTCGGCCGTACTTC. Protein: CASSSSSGTGGRPYF.

The genes are TRBV11-3 and TRBJ2-1; maybe TRBD2 (5 bases). Between the trimmed V and J ends, which lost 8 bases and 3 bases, there was a span of 14 bases. Germline lookup yields CDR1 SGHNT and CDR2 YENEEA. This CDR3 contains 14 residues. CDR3 nucleotide sequence: TGTGCCAGCCGCAGCGGAGGTCTCTACAATGAGCAGTTCTTC. Its translation is CASRSGGLYNEQFF.

In its sample, this clone was seen a few times. The rearrangement links TRBV7-3 to TRBJ2-1; 8 bases match TRBD2. There are 15 residues in the CDR3. The germline V gene encodes CDR1 SGHTA and CDR2 FQGTGA. V dropped 4 bases and J dropped 4; count of bases not matched to a gene: 6. This chain's CDR3 is CASSSLAGTYNEQFF. The CDR3 DNA sequence: TGTGCCAGCAGCTCATTAGCGGGGACTTACAATGAGCAGTTCTTC.

A word on this clone: The sample holds other DNA sequences that translate to the same CDR3. The chain is built from TRBV28 and TRBJ1-2, with D uncertain. Per germline, CDR1 MDHEN and CDR2 SYDVKM. The CDR3 is 11 residues long. Trimming shortened V by 6 bases and J by 2 bases, and 4 bases separated the two germline ends. The CDR3, as DNA: TGTGCCAGCAGCCAGAACTATGGCTACACCTTC. Amino acids: CASSQNYGYTF.

This chain links TRBV28 with TRBJ2-7; D gene uncertain. The ends were cut back, 2 bases at V and 8 bases at J, with 13 bases in the middle. The CDR3 totals 13 residues. The germline V gene has CDR1 MDHEN and CDR2 SYDVKM. For the CDR3, the DNA is TGTGCCAGCAGTTTAGATACAGAAGCTAAGCAGTACTTC. Translated, it gives CASSLDTEAKQYF.

This clone has more than one count but fewer than ten. V gene TRBV5-1 combines with J gene TRBJ2-2; 7 nucleotides align to TRBD2. CDR1 and CDR2 from the germline V gene are SGHRS and YFSETQ. V trimming: 4 bases; J trimming: 3 bases; junction bases outside the gene matches: 9. The length of the CDR3 is 16 residues. CDR3 sequence (DNA): TGCGCCAGCAGCCCCAGTGTGGGAGGGTACACCGGGGAGCTGTTTTTT. Its translation is CASSPSVGGYTGELFF.

This clone was observed once. This chain connects TRBV9 to TRBJ2-2; tentatively, D is TRBD2 (5 bases). Germline V gene data show CDR1 as SGDLS and CDR2 as YYNGEE. The CDR3 loop spans 14 amino acids. With 4 bases removed from V and 0 bases from J, the gap between germline ends came to 7 bases. CDR3 in DNA: TGTGCCAGCAGCCTTAGCGCGAACACCGGGGAGCTGTTTTTT. It translates to CASSLSANTGELFF.